This T cell receptor (beta chain) was identified during a study of T cell repertoires in cytomegalovirus infection. Study summary: Carrying CMV and the relevant HLA type showed in public TCR beta signatures. The study's findings and limits: In two of eight donors, the top clonotype was HLA-C-restricted CMV-specific.

This CDR3 is built from 10 residues. Trimming cost V 6 bases and J 4 bases, with 6 bases left between them. Per germline, CDR1 SQVTM and CDR2 ANQGSEA. Each CDR3 protein gets one entry after TCRdb re-called the reads with MiXCR. This sample has around 170,000 distinct CDR3 sequences; around 15% occur once, and the top ten carry 25% to 30%. This clonotype was recorded at least ten times. Antigen specificity is unknown. Sequencing was carried out using PBMCs. J is TRBJ1-1 and V is TRBV29-1; D uncertain. This sequence originates from a human donor in good health (CMV status not recorded). Some clones in this sample may be carry-over from other donors' samples. The DNA for the CDR3 is TGCAGCGTCGACGTCACTGAAGCTTTCTTT. This encodes CSVDVTEAFF.